This TCR beta chain was found in a study of early T cells in non-severe SARS-CoV-2 infection. Trimming removed 5 bases at V and 3 bases at J, with 13 bases between. There are 14 residues in the CDR3. This clonotype has ten or more counts. Unique molecular identifiers were added to individual cDNA molecules. TCRdb re-derived calls from the 5' RACE reads in MiXCR, one entry per CDR3 protein. The table lists 60,000 to 65,000 distinct CDR3 sequences, approximately 13% of them singletons. The chain combines TRBV12-3 or TRBV12-4 with TRBJ1-1; a weak D match, TRBD1 (5 bases). This clonotype was obtained from an adult who was a healthcare worker with PCR-confirmed SARS-CoV-2 infection or an uninfected control (not recorded which). What was sequenced was whole blood. As DNA, the CDR3 is TGTGCCAGCAGTATTGACAGAGGGGACACTGAAGCTTTCTTT. The encoded protein is CASSIDRGDTEAFF.